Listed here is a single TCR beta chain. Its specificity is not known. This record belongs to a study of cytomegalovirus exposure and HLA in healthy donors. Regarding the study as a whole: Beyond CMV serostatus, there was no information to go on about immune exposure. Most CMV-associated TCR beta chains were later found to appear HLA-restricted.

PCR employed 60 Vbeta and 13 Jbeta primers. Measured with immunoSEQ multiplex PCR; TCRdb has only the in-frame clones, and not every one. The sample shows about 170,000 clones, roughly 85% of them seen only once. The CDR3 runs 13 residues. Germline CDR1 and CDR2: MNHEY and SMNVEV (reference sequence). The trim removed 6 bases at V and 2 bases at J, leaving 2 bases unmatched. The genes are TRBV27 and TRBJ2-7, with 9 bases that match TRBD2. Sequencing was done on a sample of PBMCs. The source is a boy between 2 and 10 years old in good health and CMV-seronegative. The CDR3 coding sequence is TGTGCCAGCAGGACTAGCGGCACCTACGAGCAGTACTTC. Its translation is CASRTSGTYEQYF.